The 19 T cell receptor beta chains below were found in one sample sequenced in a study of blood T cell repertoires in COVID-19. Sequencing was performed with immunoSEQ multiplex PCR; in TCRdb, only in-frame clones are kept and a portion is missing. The sample holds 150,000 to 160,000 clones, 70% to 85% seen once. The sample was peripheral blood. These receptor sequences come from a woman aged 45 to 65 with acute or convalescent COVID-19.

V gene TRBV19 combines with J gene TRBJ1-5, with D perhaps matching TRBD1 (6 bases). With 0 bases removed from V and 3 bases from J, the gap between germline ends came to 9 bases. Germline V CDR1 and CDR2: LNHDA, SQIVND (reference sequence). The CDR3 has 15 amino acids. The CDR3, as DNA: TGTGCCAGTAGTATAGAAACAGGGTTCAATCAGCCCCAGCATTTT. This gives the protein CASSIETGFNQPQHF.

The V gene is TRBV9, the J gene TRBJ1-3, with no clear D. Per the germline V gene, CDR1 is SGDLS and CDR2 is YYNGEE. V gave up 3 bases and J gave up 3 bases, with 16 bases separating them. There are 16 residues in the CDR3. CDR3 residues: CASSAQARAGGNTIYF. In DNA, the CDR3 is TGTGCCAGCAGCGCGCAAGCAAGGGCGGGTGGAAACACCATATATTTT.

The V and J genes are TRBV28 and TRBJ1-2; 7 bases agree with TRBD1. This CDR3 is 14 amino acids long. Germline V gene sequence: CDR1 MDHEN, CDR2 SYDVKM. The trim removed 8 bases at V and 4 bases at J, leaving 10 bases unmatched. CDR3 DNA: TGTGCCAGCTCCACCCCGGACAGGATCTATGGCTACACCTTC. Its translation: CASSTPDRIYGYTF.

This chain links TRBV6-5 with TRBJ1-1; D not certain. This CDR3 is 13 amino acids long. Deletions cut 5 bases from V and 0 bases from J, with 7 bases between. CDR1 is MNHEY, CDR2 SVGAGI, per germline. The CDR3 coding sequence is TGTGCCAGCAGTCCCCAAATGAACACTGAAGCTTTCTTT. This codes for CASSPQMNTEAFF.

This chain joins TRBV28 and TRBJ1-5, with 7 bases lining up with TRBD1. The CDR3 loop spans 14 amino acids. V lost 6 bases, J lost 9 bases, and 11 bases stayed unmatched. Germline CDR1 MDHEN, CDR2 SYDVKM. The CDR3 loop reads CASSHETGQSPQHF. The CDR3 DNA follows: TGTGCCAGCAGCCACGAGACAGGGCAATCGCCCCAGCATTTT.

This rearrangement joins TRBV18 to TRBJ1-4; the D is unclear. V was shortened by 0 bases and J by 3 bases, with 8 bases between the two germline ends. The CDR3 is 15 amino acids. Per germline, CDR1 KGHSH and CDR2 LQKENI. The CDR3 DNA reads TGTGCCAGCTCACCACCGTCCAGTTCTAATGAAAAACTGTTTTTT. It translates to CASSPPSSSNEKLFF.

The chain is built from TRBV7-2 and TRBJ2-5; TRBD2 is a possible D gene (6 bases). Trimming removed 3 bases at V and 5 bases at J, with 19 bases between. The length of the CDR3 is 16 residues. From germline, CDR1 is SGHTA and CDR2 FQGNSA. The CDR3 bases are TGTGCCAGCAGCTTTGGGGGGACCGGCCTTCGGGAGACCCAGTACTTC. As protein: CASSFGGTGLRETQYF.

This clone was seen a handful of times. The chain uses TRBV2 and TRBJ2-7; 7 bases map to TRBD1. Germline-derived CDR1 and CDR2 are SNHLY and FYNNEI. V lost 7 bases, J lost 0 bases, and 6 bases stayed unmatched. The length of the CDR3 is 14 residues. CDR3 amino acids: CASILTGSSYEQYF. CDR3 coding DNA: TGTGCCAGCATCTTGACAGGGAGCTCCTACGAGCAGTACTTC.

The chain carries TRBV7-2 and TRBJ2-1, with 13 bases that match TRBD2. Germline V CDR1 and CDR2: SGHTA, FQGNSA. Trimming cost V 5 bases and J 3 bases; bases outside gene matches: 10. The CDR3 covers 18 residues. CDR3 DNA sequence: TGTGCCAGCAGCCTGAAAGGGACTAGCGGGGCCTTCTACAATGAGCAGTTCTTC. Its protein product is CASSLKGTSGAFYNEQFF.

J is TRBJ2-7 and V is TRBV10-3, with 8 bases matching TRBD1. CDR1 ENHRY and CDR2 SYGVKD come from the germline V gene. Losses at the gene ends were 4 bases for V and 6 bases for J; bases not matched to a gene: 2. The CDR3 sequence is 12 residues long. CDR3 sequence reads: CAISGTGTEQYF. The CDR3 nucleotides are TGTGCCATCAGTGGGACAGGGACCGAGCAGTACTTC.

The chain recombines TRBV7-8 with TRBJ2-7; tentatively, D is TRBD1 (5 bases). V lost 6 bases, J lost 3 bases, and 18 bases lay in between. Germline CDR1 reads SGHVS; CDR2 reads FQNEAQ. This CDR3 contains 15 residues. The CDR3 region has the DNA TGTGCCAGCAGTCCACCAGCAGGGTCGGTCTACGAGCAGTACTTC. Translating it yields CASSPPAGSVYEQYF.

This chain uses TRBV4-3 with TRBJ1-4; 9 bases line up with TRBD1. The CDR3 covers 15 residues. Germline CDR1 LGHNA, CDR2 YSLEER. The V and J ends lost 3 bases and 4 bases, in that order; junction bases with no gene match: 3. CDR3 loop: CASSQGTGFNEKLFF. CDR3 DNA: TGCGCCAGCAGCCAGGGGACAGGGTTTAATGAAAAACTGTTTTTT.

The genes are TRBV4-2 and TRBJ2-3; unclear D gene. V was shortened by 1 base and J by 4 bases, with 6 bases between the two germline ends. The CDR3 runs 13 residues. Germline V gene data show CDR1 as LGHNA and CDR2 as YNFKEQ. The chain's CDR3 is CASSQGSADTQYF. The CDR3 DNA sequence: TGTGCCAGCAGCCAAGGCAGCGCAGATACGCAGTATTTT.

The rearrangement joins TRBV7-3 to TRBJ2-1; 9 nucleotides agree with TRBD2. V lost 5 bases to trimming and J lost 4 bases; unmatched junction nucleotides: 3. The CDR3 consists of 14 residues. Germline CDR1 SGHTA, CDR2 FQGTGA. In DNA form, the CDR3 reads TGTGCCAGCAGCCCAACTAGCGGGTACAATGAGCAGTTCTTC. Protein product: CASSPTSGYNEQFF.

This clone showed up just a few times. J is TRBJ1-2 and V is TRBV4-3; 7 bases agree with TRBD1. V trimming: 1 base; J trimming: 5 bases; junction bases outside the gene matches: 7. In germline, CDR1 is LGHNA, CDR2 YSLEER. The CDR3 has 15 amino acids. CDR3 protein: CASSQGKGAEYGYTF. CDR3 bases: TGCGCCAGCAGCCAAGGGAAGGGGGCGGAATATGGCTACACCTTC.

The chain combines TRBV5-4 with TRBJ2-3; 10 nucleotides align to TRBD2. After removal of 0 bases from V and 6 bases from J, the junction contained 13 bases not matched to a gene. Germline CDR1 reads SGHNT; CDR2 reads YYREEE (reference sequence). The CDR3 runs to 18 residues. DNA for the CDR3: TGTGCCAGCAGCTTGGGGACTAGCGGACCTCTCAATTTGGATACGCAGTATTTT. Translating gives CASSLGTSGPLNLDTQYF.

This rearrangement joins TRBV5-8 to TRBJ2-3; 9 bases agree with TRBD2. CDR3 length: 17 amino acids. Germline V gives CDR1 SGHTS, CDR2 YDEGEE. The ends lost 0 bases at V and 1 base at J; junction bases unmatched: 6. The CDR3 nucleotides are TGTGCCAGCAGCTTGGCCTTACTAGCGGGCGGCACAGATACGCAGTATTTT. Translating gives CASSLALLAGGTDTQYF.

The rearrangement links TRBV7-9 to TRBJ1-1; possible D gene TRBD1, 6 bases. Trimming took off 0 bases at V and 1 base at J, with 15 bases between the two ends. The CDR3 spans 17 residues. Germline V lookup: CDR1 SEHNR, CDR2 FQNEAQ (reference sequence). The chain's CDR3 is CASSLAGQWTANTEAFF. CDR3 coding DNA: TGTGCCAGCAGCTTAGCGGGACAATGGACGGCGAACACTGAAGCTTTCTTT. Looking up the rest from reference TRBV7-9 and TRBJ1-1 gives the full variable domain: DTGVSQNPRHKITKRGQNVTFRCDPISEHNRLYWYRQTLGQGPEFLTYFQNEAQLEKSRLLSDRFSAERPKGSFSTLEIQRTEQGDSAMYLCASSLAGQWTANTEAFFGQGTRLTVV.

This clone is a singleton in its sample. The rearrangement joins TRBV7-9 to TRBJ1-3; the D is unclear. Germline V gene sequence: CDR1 SEHNR, CDR2 FQNEAQ (reference sequence). The CDR3 runs 13 residues. V was clipped by 8 bases and J by 0 bases, with 8 bases between them. This CDR3 reads CASRISSGNTIYF. The CDR3, as DNA: TGTGCCAGCCGCATTAGCTCTGGAAACACCATATATTTT.